The 11 T cell receptor beta chains given below trace back to one sample, sequenced in a study of blood T cell repertoires in COVID-19. Method: immunoSEQ multiplex PCR; TCRdb's copy keeps in-frame clones and lacks some. Here the sample spans roughly 70,000 clones, roughly 86% being singletons. The sample taken for sequencing was peripheral blood. The receptors originated from a man between 60 and 75 years old with acute or convalescent COVID-19.

The chain recombines TRBV19 with TRBJ2-7; tentative D call: TRBD2 (6 bases). The germline gives CDR1 LNHDA, CDR2 SQIVND (reference sequence). The CDR3 runs to 17 residues. Trimming cost V 6 bases and J 5 bases, with 26 bases left between them. The CDR3 bases are TGTGCCAGTAGCCGCTCCCCCCTTACCGGGACTTTTGACGAGCAGTACTTC. It is translated as CASSRSPLTGTFDEQYF.

This chain links TRBV6-5 with TRBJ1-1; 8 nucleotides align to TRBD1. Trimming at V came to 7 bases and at J to 5 bases, leaving 6 bases not matched to a gene. Germline V CDR1 and CDR2: MNHEY, SVGAGI. The CDR3 has 13 residues. Here the CDR3 reads CASTQRTGTEAFF. In nucleotides, the CDR3 is TGTGCCAGCACTCAAAGGACAGGGACTGAAGCTTTCTTT.

This clone was observed a few times. The chain recombines TRBV5-6 with TRBJ1-1, with 7 bases lining up with TRBD1. The germline CDR1 and CDR2 sequences are SGHDT and YYEEEE. Trimming cost V 5 bases and J 4 bases; bases outside gene matches: 11. The CDR3 has 15 amino acids. The CDR3 protein is CASSRDRRFGTEAFF. The CDR3 nucleotides are TGTGCCAGCAGTCGGGACAGAAGATTTGGCACTGAAGCTTTCTTT.

The rearrangement uses TRBV9 and TRBJ2-1, with D unclear. Germline CDR1 is SGDLS and CDR2 is YYNGEE. Trimming removed 4 bases from V and 0 bases from J, with 11 bases in between. The length of the CDR3 is 15 residues. DNA for the CDR3: TGTGCCAGCAGCCCAGCCCCGGGCTCCTACAATGAGCAGTTCTTC. It codes for CASSPAPGSYNEQFF.

V gene TRBV3-1 (or the pseudogene TRBV3-2) combines with J gene TRBJ1-6; unclear D gene. The V end lost 0 bases, the J end lost 0 bases, and 9 bases lay between the germline ends. Germline V CDR1 and CDR2: LGHDT, YNNKEL (reference sequence). There are 17 residues in the CDR3. CDR3 nucleotides: TGTGCCAGCAGCCAAGATTTGGCAAGCTCCTATAATTCACCCCTCCACTTT. It encodes CASSQDLASSYNSPLHF.

The chain couples TRBV11-2 to TRBJ1-5; 7 bases line up with TRBD1. V was pared by 4 bases and J by 0 bases, with 9 bases of the junction left unmatched. The CDR3 has 17 residues. Germline V gene data show CDR1 as SGHAT and CDR2 as FQNNGV. The CDR3 loop is CASSSDRVGYSNQPQHF. CDR3 coding DNA: TGTGCCAGCAGCTCTGACAGGGTTGGCTATAGCAATCAGCCCCAGCATTTT.

The chain carries TRBV5-1 and TRBJ1-6; TRBD1 matches at 7 bases. Germline CDR1 and CDR2: SGHRS and YFSETQ. Trimming at V came to 5 bases and at J to 8 bases, leaving 4 bases not matched to a gene. The CDR3 totals 13 residues. CDR3 nucleotide sequence: TGCGCCAGCAGGCCCGGGACAGATTCACCCCTCCACTTT. As protein: CASRPGTDSPLHF.

This clone was found once. The chain joins TRBV2 to TRBJ1-2, with 10 bases aligning to TRBD1. The germline V gene encodes CDR1 SNHLY and CDR2 FYNNEI. This CDR3 is 19 amino acids long. With 0 bases clipped from V and 3 bases from J, the junction kept 13 bases outside the gene matches. The CDR3 protein is CASSEALEGDRGDHYGYTF. The CDR3 DNA sequence: TGTGCCAGCAGTGAAGCGCTTGAGGGGGACAGGGGTGACCACTATGGCTACACCTTC.

V gene TRBV12-3 or TRBV12-4 combines with J gene TRBJ1-1, with D tentatively TRBD1 (5 bases). V was cut by 6 bases and J by 2 bases, with 10 bases left in between. This CDR3 region has 13 residues. The CDR3 nucleotides are TGTGCCAGCAGGTCGACAGCTAACACTGAAGCTTTCTTT. Encoded protein: CASRSTANTEAFF.

V and J are TRBV5-8 and TRBJ2-3; TRBD1 aligns across 9 bases. The germline V gene encodes CDR1 SGHTS and CDR2 YDEGEE. V lost 4 bases, J lost 3 bases, and 9 bases stayed unmatched. This CDR3 is built from 16 residues. The chain's CDR3 is CASSLGTGGFTDTQYF. CDR3 nucleotides: TGTGCCAGCAGCCTGGGAACAGGGGGCTTTACAGATACGCAGTATTTT.

The chain has TRBV5-1 and TRBJ1-1; D gene unclear. The CDR3 totals 14 residues. CDR1 is SGHRS, CDR2 YFSETQ, per germline. With 3 bases removed from V and 1 base from J, the gap between germline ends came to 10 bases. CDR3 loop: CASSSGPGNTEAFF. The CDR3 DNA is TGCGCCAGCAGCTCGGGTCCCGGGAACACTGAAGCTTTCTTT.